The T cell receptor (beta chain) under discussion was sequenced for a study of shared clonotypes between healthy human individuals. The overall study: The donor pool was made up of a couple of women and a few men aged 18 to 49.

Study-wide points: Sharing across a handful of donors was seen in 4% to 5.5% of naive CD4 clonotypes.

Germline CDR1 and CDR2: SGDLS and YYNGEE. With 1 base removed from V and 1 base from J, the gap between germline ends came to 20 bases. This CDR3 comprises 18 residues. Data came from immunoSEQ multiplex PCR; TCRdb stores just in-frame clones and leaves some out. This table holds some 1.5 million clones, 95% to 99% found once. To note about this clone: No antigen is known for it.

The chain combines TRBV9 with TRBJ1-1; D is ambiguous. The sequenced sample was naive CD4+ T cells sorted from blood. Subset reported: CD45RA+ positively selected. This sequence originates from a man aged 25 to 40 in good health. CDR3 DNA: TGTGCCAGCAGCGTACGACCAGGCCTCGGACCGCGGAACACTGAAGCTTTCTTT. It translates to CASSVRPGLGPRNTEAFF. Full variable domain (remainder filled in from reference TRBV9 and TRBJ1-1): DSGVTQTPKHLITATGQRVTLRCSPRSGDLSVYWYQQSLDQGLQFLIQYYNGEERAKGNILERFSAQQFPDLHSELNLSSLELGDSALYFCASSVRPGLGPRNTEAFFGQGTRLTVV.